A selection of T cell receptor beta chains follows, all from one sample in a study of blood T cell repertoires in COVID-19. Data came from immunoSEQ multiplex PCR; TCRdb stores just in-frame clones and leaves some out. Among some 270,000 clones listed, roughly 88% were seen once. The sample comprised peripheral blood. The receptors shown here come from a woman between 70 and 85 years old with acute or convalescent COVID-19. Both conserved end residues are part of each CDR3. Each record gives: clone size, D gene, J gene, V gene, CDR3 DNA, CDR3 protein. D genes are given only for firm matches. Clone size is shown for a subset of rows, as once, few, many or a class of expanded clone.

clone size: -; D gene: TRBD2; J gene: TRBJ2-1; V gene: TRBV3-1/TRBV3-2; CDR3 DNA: TGTGCCAGCAGCCAAGAAGCGGGGGCATACAATGAGCAGTTCTTC; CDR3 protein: CASSQEAGAYNEQFF
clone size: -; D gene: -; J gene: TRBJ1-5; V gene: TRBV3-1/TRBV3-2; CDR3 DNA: TGTGCCAGCAGCCGGGACTATAGCAATCAGCCCCAGCATTTT; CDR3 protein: CASSRDYSNQPQHF
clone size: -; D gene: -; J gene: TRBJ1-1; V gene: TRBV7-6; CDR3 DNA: TGTGCCAGCAGCTTAGAGACGGGACTGAAGAACACTGAAGCTTTCTTT; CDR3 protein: CASSLETGLKNTEAFF
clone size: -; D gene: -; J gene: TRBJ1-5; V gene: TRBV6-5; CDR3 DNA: TGTGCCAGCAGTCAGGGCCGAAATGGACCCCAGCATTTT; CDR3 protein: CASSQGRNGPQHF
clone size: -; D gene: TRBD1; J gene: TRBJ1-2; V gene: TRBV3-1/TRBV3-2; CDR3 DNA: TGTGCCAGCAGCCAAGGAGACAGGGCCTATGGCTACACCTTC; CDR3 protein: CASSQGDRAYGYTF
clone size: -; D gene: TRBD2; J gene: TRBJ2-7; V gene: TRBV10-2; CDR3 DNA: TGCGCCAGCGGTGCGGGGGGAGGATACGAGCAGTACTTC; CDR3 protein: CASGAGGGYEQYF
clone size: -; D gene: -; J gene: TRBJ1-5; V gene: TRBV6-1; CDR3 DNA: TGTGCCAGCAGTGAAGGCGGGGGCGTCAATCAGCCCCAGCATTTT; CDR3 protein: CASSEGGGVNQPQHF
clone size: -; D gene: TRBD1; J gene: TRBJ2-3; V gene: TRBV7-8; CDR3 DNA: TGTGCCAGCAGCTTGGACAGGGCGGCGGATACGCAGTATTTT; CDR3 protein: CASSLDRAADTQYF
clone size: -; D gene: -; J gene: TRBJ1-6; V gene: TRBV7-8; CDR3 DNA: TGTGCCAGCAGCTTAGGCCCCGCAGGGATGGGTTCACCCCTCCACTTT; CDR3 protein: CASSLGPAGMGSPLHF
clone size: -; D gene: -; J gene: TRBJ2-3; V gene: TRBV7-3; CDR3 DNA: TGTGCCAGCAGCCCGCTGGGCGGCGCGGGCCAAGGTACGCAGTATTTT; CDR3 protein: CASSPLGGAGQGTQYF
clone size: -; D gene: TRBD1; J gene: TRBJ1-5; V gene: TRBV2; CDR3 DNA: TGTGCCAGCAGGGAACTACCCGGGACAGATAATCAGCCCCAGCATTTT; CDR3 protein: CASRELPGTDNQPQHF
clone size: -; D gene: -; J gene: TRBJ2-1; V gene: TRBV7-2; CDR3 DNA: TGTGCCAGCAGCCCTACCAAACGGGGAAACAATGAGCAGTTCTTC; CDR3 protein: CASSPTKRGNNEQFF
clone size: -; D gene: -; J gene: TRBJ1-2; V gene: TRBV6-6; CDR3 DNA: TGTGCCAGCAGTTACGATCCGGGGAGTAACTATGGCTACACCTTC; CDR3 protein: CASSYDPGSNYGYTF
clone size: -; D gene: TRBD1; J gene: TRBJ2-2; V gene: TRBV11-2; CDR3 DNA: TGTGCCAGCAGCTTAAACCCCCCGACAGGGGGCAACACCGGGGAGCTGTTTTTT; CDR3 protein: CASSLNPPTGGNTGELFF
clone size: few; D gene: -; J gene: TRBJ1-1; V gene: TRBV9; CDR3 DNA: TGTGCCAGCAGCGCCGGGGTGAACACTGAAGCTTTCTTT; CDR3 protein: CASSAGVNTEAFF
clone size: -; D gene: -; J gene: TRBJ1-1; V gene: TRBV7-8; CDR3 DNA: TGTGCCAGCAGCTTAGTGCACGGGGGGAACACTGAAGCTTTCTTT; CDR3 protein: CASSLVHGGNTEAFF
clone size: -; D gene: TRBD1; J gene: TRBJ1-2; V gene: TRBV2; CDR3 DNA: TGTGCCAGCAGTGAGGAGGGGGCGCCTAACTATGGCTACACCTTC; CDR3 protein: CASSEEGAPNYGYTF
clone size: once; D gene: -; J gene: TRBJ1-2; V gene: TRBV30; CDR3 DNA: TGTGCCTGGAGTGGCGGGACCTATGGCTACACCTTC; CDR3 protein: CAWSGGTYGYTF
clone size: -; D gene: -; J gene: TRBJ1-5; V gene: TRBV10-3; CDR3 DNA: TGTGCCATCAGTGTAGGACTCAATCAGCCCCAGCATTTT; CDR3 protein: CAISVGLNQPQHF
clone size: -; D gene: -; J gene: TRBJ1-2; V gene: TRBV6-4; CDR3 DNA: TGTGCCAGCAGTTCTAGATCAGACGGAAGAAACTATGGCTACACCTTC; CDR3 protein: CASSSRSDGRNYGYTF
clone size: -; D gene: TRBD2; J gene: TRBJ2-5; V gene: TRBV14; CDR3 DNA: TGTGCCAGCAGCCAAGGGCCTAGCGGGGGGGAAGAGACCCAGTACTTC; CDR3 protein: CASSQGPSGGEETQYF
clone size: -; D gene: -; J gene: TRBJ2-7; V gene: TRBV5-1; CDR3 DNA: TGCGCCAGCAGCCCTCAGGGGTCTTCCTACGAGCAGTACTTC; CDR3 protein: CASSPQGSSYEQYF